This TCR beta chain was found in a study of STAT5B mutations in CD4+ large granular lymphocyte leukemia (dated 2022 in TCRdb). About the study as a whole: Among the healthy controls, the CDR3 'QG' motif was associated with a particular HLA allele. Flow cytometry performed on FACSCanto II or FACSVerse showed that the purified fractions had more than 95% purity among lymphocytes. The study compared the TCRbeta repertoires of patients with CD4+ T-cell large granular lymphocyte leukemia against those of healthy blood donors. Study-wide conclusions, independent of this receptor: Compared with healthy CD4+ repertoires, CD4-sorted patient repertoires appeared more clonal, and this difference remained even after the putative leukemic clones were removed. Enrichment of TRBV06-family usage was observed among the top patient clones (8/27) relative to healthy controls (2/35). The data were not HLA-matched, and the higher clonality in CD4+ T-LGLL than in CD8+ T-LGLL could be due to the relatively small sample size. Main leukemic clonotypes were private to each patient, although roughly 23% appeared at low frequency in other patients' non-leukemic repertoires.

Healthy controls were approximately 40 blood donors whose buffy coats came from the Finnish Red Cross blood service. All TCR-sequenced material derived from peripheral blood: patient blood samples and healthy donor buffy coats. Peripheral blood mononuclear cells were isolated by Ficoll-Hypaque gradient centrifugation. CD4+ cells were magnetically purified from the buffy coats of healthy controls. Genomic DNA was extracted with the Gentra Puregene Cell and Tissue kit and quantified on a Qubit 2.0 fluorometer. From its cysteine to its phenylalanine, the CDR3 spans 14 amino acids. CDR3 DNA only is kept here, 42 bases in frame from base 1. V is clipped by 0 bases and J by 6 bases, and the sequence between their germline boundaries is 10 bases long. Sequences SGHRS (CDR1) and YFSETQ (CDR2) are obtained from the germline V gene. The immunoSEQ assay at survey resolution was used to sequence TCRbeta rearrangements from genomic DNA. The authors processed their data as follows. In the TCR sequencing data, the lowest productive clonotype frequency that could be detected was 2.59 x 10-5. Only productive TCRbeta rearrangements, defined as complete and in-frame sequences, were included in the analyses. Sample clonality was computed as Simpson clonality in the immunoSEQ Analyzer version 3.0. Clones were categorized by frequency as very rare, small, medium, large (1-20%) or hyperexpanded (>20%). Generation probabilities were estimated with OLGA 1.2.3, V-gene circos plots were made with VDJtools, specificities were searched in VDJdb, and CDR3 motifs were identified with GLIPH. TCRdb mirrors the immuneACCESS table, restricted to in-frame sequences. Some clones are absent from its copies; in checked studies, under half trace to an unresolved V gene, and the reason for the others is unknown. Clone size and the V and J calls come from that table; the DNA yielded D and trimming. Recorded for this sample are approximately 30,000 clones; roughly 77% of them occurred a single time. About 1.9% of the sample is held by the ten biggest clonotypes.

Comment on this clone: The target of this receptor is not known. No much larger clonotype is one base removed from it; base qualities were not supplied.

The sequence is built from TRBV5-1 and TRBJ2-1, with a tentative D gene TRBD2 over 6 matching bases. The sample taken for sequencing was CD4+ T cells from blood buffy coats. The clonotype originates from a human donor in good health. The CDR3 is CASSLGTTSNEQFF. The sequenced DNA: TGCGCCAGCAGCTTGGGGACTACCAGCAATGAGCAGTTCTTC.